This T cell receptor beta chain was documented in a study of human versus mouse CDR3 diversity and MHC coevolution. Background on the study: Reported immunoSEQ sensitivity was one in 200,000 T cells, with reduced amplification bias. Study conclusions and caveats: Among all groups, most of the three human donors showed least clonal inequality. Human T cells were selected on about 6 MHC II alleles.

This table comes from immunoSEQ multiplex PCR, and its TCRdb copy is limited to in-frame clones, with some not included. The sample has 55,000 to 65,000 clones, around 94% seen once. Sorting isolated naive CD4 T cells lacking CD45RO and expressing CD62L. For this clone: What it binds is unknown.

Material for sequencing was naive CD4+ T cells from blood. Subset defined: CD45RO-negative CD62L-positive naive CD4 T cells. The sequence was obtained from a person between 55 and 70 years old in good health.

The CDR3 loop is CASSLVGGVGTEAFF. The CDR3 nucleotides read TGTGCCAGCAGCTTAGTCGGGGGAGTTGGCACTGAAGCTTTCTTT. The rearrangement uses TRBV7-2 and TRBJ1-1, with D maybe TRBD1 (5 bases). Trimming took off 1 base at V and 4 bases at J, with 13 bases between the two ends. The CDR3 is 15 residues long. Germline assignment: CDR1 SGHTA and CDR2 FQGNSA.